This T cell receptor beta chain was sequenced in a study of beta chain features in type 1 diabetes. CDR3 length equals 15 residues. The germline gives CDR1 MDHEN, CDR2 SYDVKM. J lost 2 bases, V lost 5 bases, and 3 bases had no gene match. This clone turned up a few times. Its antigen is not known. The isolated RNA, all of it, was reverse transcribed, so expressed TCRB transcripts were what got sequenced. Libraries were prepared by immunoSEQ multiplex PCR; TCRdb keeps only in-frame clonotypes and omits some of them. The sample includes under 200,000 clones, 10% of them seen just once. General observations from the study: Any HLA effect on TCRB rearrangement was left unresolved by small sub-analyses. The study found moderately but significantly shorter TCRB CDR3s in all four CD4+ subsets of Type 1 diabetes patients.

Sorting produced populations that all topped 98% purity. The TCR comes from a man between 25 and 39 years old with type 1 diabetes. Sequencing was carried out using central memory CD4+ T cells from blood. This chain uses TRBV28 with TRBJ2-1, with TRBD2 matching over 10 bases. This CDR3 reads CASSTSGRAYNEQFF. CDR3 DNA sequence: TGTGCCAGCAGTACGAGCGGGAGGGCCTACAATGAGCAGTTCTTC.